This TCR beta chain was found in a study of blood T cell repertoires in COVID-19. The study assigned cohorts using participant-reported clinical history. This CDR3 is built from 15 residues. CDR1 MNHEY and CDR2 SMNVEV come from the germline V gene (reference sequence). After removal of 8 bases from V and 0 bases from J, the junction contained 7 bases not matched to a gene. The authors' processing: Amplification of reference gene primers provided the estimated nucleated cell counts. The method was immunoSEQ multiplex PCR; TCRdb's version includes in-frame clones alone and lacks a portion of them. D and trimming were read from the DNA, whereas the V and J calls and clone size are those reported in that table. The table has more than 300,000 clones, approximately 89% seen once; the top ten hold over 0.7%.

Source material: PBMCs or T cells enriched from blood (not recorded which). The rearrangement links TRBV27 to TRBJ2-7, with 10 bases lining up with TRBD2. The clonotype comes from a middle-aged woman who had been exposed to COVID-19. The CDR3 reads CASRLAGSSSYEQYF. Here the CDR3 DNA reads TGTGCCAGCCGACTAGCGGGTAGCAGCTCCTACGAGCAGTACTTC.